The present T cell receptor (beta chain) was sequenced within a study of response to subunit inactivated influenza vaccine. Findings and limits, study-wide: Only a handful of new T cells, the authors suggested, are recruited with each seasonal influenza vaccination.

TCRdb independently ran MiXCR on the RT-PCR reads; one entry per CDR3 protein. The sample holds over 800,000 distinct CDR3 sequences, less than 25% seen once. As regards this clonotype: Antigen specificity is unknown.

The CDR3 length is 15 residues. The germline gives CDR1 KGHDR, CDR2 SFDVKD. V was trimmed by 2 bases and J by 3 bases, leaving 11 bases between them. The origin of this receptor is a man between 45 and 60 years old who received an inactivated influenza vaccine. Material: PBMCs from blood, obtained 4 to 6 days after vaccination. The chain joins TRBV24-1 to TRBJ2-3, with D perhaps TRBD2 (6 bases). The CDR3 sequence: CATSDSQTRTDTQYF. The CDR3 nucleotides read TGTGCCACCAGTGATTCTCAGACTAGGACAGATACGCAGTATTTT.